The rows below give T cell receptor beta chains drawn from one sample of a study of OX40 agonist ivuxolimab in advanced cancers. Libraries were prepared by immunoSEQ multiplex PCR; TCRdb keeps only in-frame clonotypes and omits some of them. Counted here are 50,000 to 70,000 clones, approximately 90% occurring once; the ten biggest clones make up less than 0.55%. The sequencing used CD4+ or CD8+ T cells sorted from blood, collected in a trial of the OX40 agonist ivuxolimab. The receptors originated from an adult with an advanced solid tumor such as melanoma, head and neck, liver or kidney cancer. Each CDR3 is given with its conserved first and last residue. The order of the fields is V gene, CDR3 protein.

TRBV7-6 CASSSGTSGRTGELFF
TRBV7-2 CASSLAWREGTGELFF
TRBV4-2 CASSQALAGDLYNEQFF
TRBV6-6 CASSQPGTSYEQYF
TRBV6-5 CASSYSAQYEQYF
TRBV4-2 CASSQDRQSTNEKLFF
TRBV15 CATSREVGGWLGTEAFF
TRBV7-2 CASSDRTPTGELFF
TRBV13 CASSIRQGRETQYF
TRBV5-8 CASSARTGEQYF
TRBV19 CASSRLAGGADTQYF
TRBV9 CASSVGDRPGELFF
TRBV6-5 CASSFSENTGELFF
TRBV19 CASRSLTGAEQFF
TRBV25-1 CASSEYGSSYEQYF
TRBV2 CASSPQGRGEAFF
TRBV6-5 CASSAGLPNYNEQFF
TRBV6-5 CASSYSRGRPYEQYF
TRBV14 CASSQDVGRVGGYTF
TRBV7-2 CASSLAQTSSGTQYF
TRBV19 CASRPDRAGANVLTF
TRBV30 CAWSPGVETTLHF
TRBV5-1 CASGSMADTQYF